This TCR beta chain was documented in a study of blood T cell repertoires in COVID-19. As for the study in general: The United States, Italy and Spain supplied acute and convalescent COVID-19 samples. The cDNA or gDNA used as material had been derived from T cells, B-cell-depleted T cells, or PBMCs.

Per the original methods: Using reference gene primer amplification, nucleated cell counts were estimated. Using immunoSEQ multiplex PCR, the repertoire was profiled, and TCRdb retains in-frame clones only, with some absent. V, J and clone size derive from that table, while D and trimming were established from the DNA sequence. The sample holds 180,000 or so clones, around 84% seen once. This clone was picked up one time. The CDR3 contains 14 residues. V shed 4 bases and J shed 2 bases, with 12 bases lying between them. CDR1 and CDR2 from the germline V gene are LGHDT and YNNKEL (reference sequence). Seattle's cohort entered during active infection and was followed longitudinally.

The origin of this receptor is an older woman with COVID-19, enrolled during active disease. Sequenced: peripheral blood. The chain is built from TRBV3-1 (or the pseudogene TRBV3-2) and TRBJ2-7, with TRBD1 as a possible D gene (6 bases). CDR3 residues: CASSPLGATYEQYF. The CDR3 nucleotides read TGTGCCAGCAGCCCCCTGGGGGCCACCTACGAGCAGTACTTC.